This TCR beta chain was identified in a study of T cells after yellow fever vaccination. Study context: Those fractions that held only low numbers of cells were prepared using the SMART-Seq v4 Ultra Low Input RNA kit.

This clonotype has just a few counts. TCRdb passed the 5' RACE reads through MiXCR, listing each CDR3 protein once. Of about 32,000 distinct CDR3 sequences listed, 6.6% are singletons. Germline CDR1 and CDR2: KGHSH and LQKENI. CDR3 length equals 16 residues. V was pared by 3 bases and J by 0 bases, with 11 bases between. The chain has TRBV18 and TRBJ1-4; D is ambiguous. This sequence originates from a man in his late teens or twenties who received the YFV17D yellow fever vaccine. This specimen was PBMCs, either bulk or a sorted T-cell subset (CD4+, CD8+, memory, or dextramer-sorted; not recorded which), taken on the day of the first yellow fever vaccination. This CDR3 reads CASSPPNLATNEKLFF. The CDR3 DNA sequence: TGTGCCAGCTCACCCCCCAACCTCGCAACTAATGAAAAACTGTTTTTT. Combining the CDR3 with reference TRBV18 and TRBJ1-4 gives the whole variable domain NAGVMQNPRHLVRRRGQEARLRCSPMKGHSHVYWYRQLPEEGLKFMVYLQKENIIDESGMPKERFSAEFPKEGPSILRIQQVVRGDSAAYFCASSPPNLATNEKLFFGSGTQLSVL.